The text below deals with one TCR beta chain. As yet, its antigen is unknown. Lactation, pregnancy, uncontrolled infections and other autoimmune diseases were all grounds for excluding patients. This sample is part of a study of Graves' ophthalmopathy and Graves' hyperthyroidism. Regarding the study as a whole: Sensitivity reached approximately 88% and specificity 75% to 82% for a 13-signature model separating ophthalmopathy from stable hyperthyroidism. Ophthalmopathy progression cases were predicted by the model with roughly 71% sensitivity and roughly 72% specificity. Most thyroid-expanded clonotypes exceeding 0.001 frequency were also found in blood.

CDR1 and CDR2 (germline): MGHDK, SYGVNS. The CDR3 covers 15 residues. With 6 bases removed from V and 2 bases from J, the gap between germline ends came to 15 bases. Amplification of TCR beta CDR3 regions used RNA transcripts. First-round RT-PCR relied on HTBI primers, and a second-round multiplex PCR came next. A single record per CDR3 protein comes from TCRdb applying MiXCR to the multiplex PCR reads. Among hundreds of thousands of distinct CDR3 sequences listed, under 50% were seen once. This TCR derives from an adult man with Graves' ophthalmopathy. The V gene is TRBV25-1, the J gene TRBJ2-3, with D perhaps matching TRBD1 or TRBD2 (5 bases each). The sample taken for sequencing was peripheral blood. CDR3 sequence (DNA): TGTGCCAGCAGCGTAGTCGGGGCCGTCACAGATACGCAGTATTTT. Translated, it gives CASSVVGAVTDTQYF.